This T cell receptor (beta chain) is drawn from a study of blood T cell repertoires in COVID-19. Background on the study: COVID-19 samples, acute and convalescent, were from the United States, Italy and Spain. In each case, the material was cDNA or gDNA derived from T cells, B-cell-depleted T cells, or PBMCs.

Seattle participants joined during active infection and were tracked over time. Authors' data handling: Amplification from reference gene primers served as the basis for estimated nucleated cell counts. Generated by immunoSEQ multiplex PCR, the TCRdb table keeps only in-frame clones and is missing some. The DNA was the basis for D and trimming; V, J and clone size are from that table. The data show about 64,000 clones, about nine tenths seen once. Trimming cost V 5 bases and J 2 bases, with 9 bases left between them. Germline V gene data show CDR1 as SQVTM and CDR2 as ANQGSEA. This CDR3 has 12 amino acids.

The genes are TRBV29-1 and TRBJ1-1; D remains unclear. Material: peripheral blood. The TCR comes from a woman aged 60-75 years with COVID-19, enrolled during active disease. This CDR3 reads CSVHTTNTEAFF. In DNA form, the CDR3 reads TGCAGCGTTCACACTACTAACACTGAAGCTTTCTTT.